One sample yielded the 27 T cell receptor beta chains listed below, sequenced in a study of T-cell reconstitution after alpha-beta-depleted transplantation in children. Researchers prepared the TCRbeta library using unique molecular identifiers, the study reports. A single record per CDR3 protein comes from TCRdb applying MiXCR to the PCR reads. The repertoire holds just over 200,000 distinct CDR3 sequences, with roughly 9.1% as singletons. This specimen consisted of PBMCs, mostly from graft donor cells, obtained 360 days after TCRalphabeta/CD19-depleted stem cell transplant. The receptors come from a male patient aged 2 to 10 who had a stem cell transplant for acute myeloid leukemia, so the T cells may come from the graft donor.

This clonotype was picked up a small number of times. This rearrangement joins TRBV5-1 to TRBJ2-1; 13 bases map to TRBD2. CDR3 length equals 15 residues. J lost 9 bases, V lost 4 bases, and 7 bases had no gene match. Germline values: CDR1 SGHRS, CDR2 YFSETQ. CDR3: CASSTTSGGATEQFF. The CDR3 DNA reads as TGCGCCAGCAGCACCACTAGCGGGGGGGCCACTGAGCAGTTCTTC.

This clonotype has a count of ten or more. An end of the junction does not agree with germline; a read error may underlie this. V gene TRBV10-3 combines with J gene TRBJ2-1; D is ambiguous. CDR1 ENHRY and CDR2 SYGVKD come from the germline V gene. This CDR3 spans 11 amino acids. The CDR3 bases are TGTGCCATCAGACTCTCGAGGACCCAGGACTTC. This sequence encodes CAIRLSRTQDF.

This clonotype was observed at least ten times. The rearrangement joins TRBV7-2 to TRBJ1-6; the D gene is possibly TRBD1 (5 bases). CDR3 length: 16 amino acids. Between the trimmed V and J ends, which lost 5 bases and 10 bases, there was a span of 21 bases. The germline gives CDR1 SGHTA, CDR2 FQGNSA. The CDR3 is CASSLSTDFLQSPLHF. CDR3 sequence (DNA): TGTGCCAGCAGCCTCTCGACAGACTTCCTCCAGTCACCCCTCCACTTT.

This clonotype was seen repeatedly, ten times or more. The CDR3 here is CSASTERQPQHF. CDR3 in DNA: TGCAGTGCTTCGACAGAGAGGCAGCCCCAGCATTTT. The V and J genes are TRBV20-1 and TRBJ1-5, with D maybe TRBD1 (5 bases). The CDR3 has 12 residues. V shed 5 bases and J shed 7 bases, with 12 bases lying between them. CDR1 is DFQATT and CDR2 is SNEGSKA in the germline V gene (reference sequence).

The chain has TRBV29-1 and TRBJ2-7; D is undetermined. The CDR3 length is 11 residues. Trimming took 4 bases from V and 2 from J, leaving 6 bases between them. Germline-derived CDR1 and CDR2 are SQVTM and ANQGSEA. CDR3 sequence: CSVGPTYEQYV. In DNA form, the CDR3 reads TGCAGCGTTGGACCCACCTACGAGCAGTACGTC.

This clonotype has ten or more counts. The chain combines TRBV20-1 with TRBJ2-1, with D possibly matching TRBD2 (5 bases). CDR3 length: 12 amino acids. Per the germline V gene, CDR1 is DFQATT and CDR2 is SNEGSKA (reference sequence). Trimming removed 1 base at V and 6 bases at J, with 7 bases between. CDR3 sequence: CSARGGFNEQFF. DNA of the CDR3: TGCAGTGCTAGAGGAGGGTTCAATGAGCAGTTCTTC.

This clonotype turned up a few times. The chain couples TRBV29-1 to TRBJ2-1; D remains unclear. V dropped 8 bases and J dropped 0 bases, with 5 bases sitting between them. This CDR3 is 11 amino acids long. Germline lookup yields CDR1 SQVTM and CDR2 ANQGSEA. In DNA form, the CDR3 reads TGCAGCCTCGTCTCCTACAATGAGCAGTTCTTC. Its translation is CSLVSYNEQFF.

Here the CDR3 DNA reads TGTGCCAGCAGCTTATGGCAGGGGTACACCGGGGAGCTGTTTTTT. Protein: CASSLWQGYTGELFF. This chain connects TRBV7-3 to TRBJ2-2, with D possibly TRBD1 on 6 matching bases. The CDR3 is 15 residues long. In germline, CDR1 is SGHTA, CDR2 FQGTGA. The V end lost 2 bases, the J end lost 3 bases, and 10 bases lay between the germline ends.

There are many counts of this clonotype. V and J are TRBV18 and TRBJ2-5; D is unresolved. Germline V gene data show CDR1 as KGHSH and CDR2 as LQKENI. The CDR3 covers 14 residues. With 3 bases removed from V and 4 bases from J, the gap between germline ends came to 12 bases. The CDR3 loop reads CASSPQGVGETQYF. CDR3 sequence (DNA): TGTGCCAGCTCACCTCAAGGTGTCGGAGAGACCCAGTACTTC.

This CDR3 reads CASSHAGTGDEQYF. CDR3 sequence (DNA): TGCGCCAGCAGCCATGCCGGGACAGGGGACGAGCAGTACTTC. V usage is TRBV4-3 and J usage is TRBJ2-7, with 10 positions matching TRBD1. The length of the CDR3 is 14 residues. The germline CDR1 and CDR2 sequences are LGHNA and YSLEER. Losses at the gene ends were 3 bases for V and 5 bases for J; bases not matched to a gene: 4.

This clonotype was found many times. V gene TRBV3-1 combines with J gene TRBJ1-2; 11 bases are a match to TRBD1. The ends lost 3 bases at V and 8 bases at J; junction bases unmatched: 11. The CDR3 extends over 16 amino acids. In germline, CDR1 is LGHDT, CDR2 YNNKEL (reference sequence). CDR3 in amino acids: CASSQDRGLSSGGYTF. The CDR3 nucleotides read TGTGCCAGCAGCCAGGACAGGGGGCTATCTTCAGGCGGCTACACCTTC.

In its sample, this clonotype was seen many times. V usage is TRBV29-1 and J usage is TRBJ2-3, with D maybe TRBD2 (5 bases). This CDR3 has 13 amino acids. Trimming removed 7 bases from V and 2 bases from J, with 13 bases in between. Germline lookup yields CDR1 SQVTM and CDR2 ANQGSEA. CDR3 residues: CSAGLRLTDTQYF. CDR3 nucleotides: TGCAGCGCTGGACTCCGCCTCACAGATACGCAGTATTTT.

The chain links TRBV19 to TRBJ2-1; weak D call: TRBD2 (5 bases). CDR3 length equals 16 residues. Trimming left V 6 bases short and J 0 bases short, with 15 bases between. Germline assignment: CDR1 LNHDA and CDR2 SQIVND (reference sequence). CDR3 residues: CASSSRRLGSYNEQFF. The CDR3 nucleotides are TGTGCCAGTAGCTCCAGGAGGTTGGGCTCCTACAATGAGCAGTTCTTC.

This clonotype was seen at least ten times. V is TRBV12-3 or TRBV12-4 and J is TRBJ1-2; D remains ambiguous. Deletions cut 3 bases from V and 4 bases from J, with 9 bases between. This CDR3 is built from 13 residues. The CDR3 loop is CASSFMATYGYTF. The CDR3 DNA follows: TGTGCCAGCAGTTTCATGGCGACCTATGGCTACACCTTC.

This clonotype occurred a few times. The chain is built from TRBV30 and TRBJ2-1; the D gene could be TRBD1 or TRBD2 (5 bases each). The CDR3 extends over 13 amino acids. The V and J ends lost 4 bases and 1 base respectively, with 8 bases between them. Germline CDR1 GTSNPN, CDR2 SVGIG (reference sequence). CDR3 DNA sequence: TGTGCCTGGACGTGGGGGTCCTACAATGAGCAGTTCTTC. It codes for CAWTWGSYNEQFF.

As DNA, the CDR3 is TGTGCCAGCAGTCCGGGACAGGTGAACACCGGGGAGCTGTTTTTT. This translates into CASSPGQVNTGELFF. J is TRBJ2-2 and V is TRBV28; 8 bases map to TRBD1. Germline assignment: CDR1 MDHEN and CDR2 SYDVKM. Trimming removed 5 bases from V and 1 base from J; junction bases left unmatched: 3. This CDR3 is 15 amino acids long.

The rearrangement links TRBV5-1 to TRBJ2-4, with 7 bases identical to TRBD2. The V gene end was trimmed by 0 bases and the J gene end by 8 bases; junction bases not matched to a gene: 8. This CDR3 is 15 amino acids long. Germline assignment: CDR1 SGHRS and CDR2 YFSETQ. The CDR3 protein is CASSLDAGAGDIQYF. CDR3 coding DNA: TGCGCCAGCAGCTTGGATGCGGGAGCTGGGGACATTCAGTACTTC.

This clonotype showed up many times. This rearrangement joins TRBV5-1 to TRBJ1-5, with D maybe TRBD1 (5 bases). The CDR3 length is 15 residues. Per the germline V gene, CDR1 is SGHRS and CDR2 is YFSETQ. The V end was cut by 0 bases, the J end by 4 bases, with 11 bases between. Here the CDR3 reads CASSLAGTVNQPQHF. In DNA, the CDR3 is TGCGCCAGCAGCTTGGCCGGGACCGTAAATCAGCCCCAGCATTTT.

The gene calls are TRBV12-3 or TRBV12-4 and TRBJ1-2; D gene uncertain. Trimming cost V 2 bases and J 4 bases, with 11 bases left between them. CDR3 length equals 14 residues. CDR3: CASSLRRVGYGYTF. The DNA of the CDR3 is TGTGCCAGCAGTTTAAGGAGGGTCGGCTATGGCTACACCTTC.

This chain joins TRBV7-8 and TRBJ2-4; perhaps TRBD2 as D (6 bases). CDR1 and CDR2 (germline): SGHVS, FQNEAQ. This CDR3 region has 19 residues. V lost 0 bases, J lost 0 bases, and 18 bases lay in between. The CDR3 nucleotides read TGTGCCAGCAGCTTAGCGTTGGGGGGATTAGGGATAGCCAAAAACATTCAGTACTTC. Encoded protein: CASSLALGGLGIAKNIQYF.

This clonotype turned up a few times. The V and J genes are TRBV19 and TRBJ2-3; tentatively, D is TRBD2 (6 bases). This CDR3 contains 15 residues. V lost 3 bases to trimming and J lost 4 bases, with 14 bases between them. In germline, CDR1 is LNHDA, CDR2 SQIVND (reference sequence). CDR3 nucleotides: TGTGCCAGTAGTATTGACGGGAGTGGGGCAGATACGCAGTATTTT. The encoded protein is CASSIDGSGADTQYF.

This clonotype was recorded many times. V is TRBV30 and J is TRBJ1-3, with 8 bases identical to TRBD1. The CDR3 is made up of 11 amino acids. The ends lost 5 bases at V and 8 bases at J; junction bases unmatched: 2. Germline V gives CDR1 GTSNPN, CDR2 SVGIG (reference sequence). CDR3 DNA: TGTGCCTGGGACAGGGGACACACCATATATTTT. Translating gives CAWDRGHTIYF.

This clonotype was found a few times. The V call is TRBV12-3 or TRBV12-4, the J call TRBJ1-1, with D unclear. The CDR3 is made up of 12 amino acids. V was trimmed by 1 base and J by 6 bases, leaving 6 bases between them. The CDR3 here is CASSLVGSEAFF. The CDR3 nucleotides are TGTGCCAGCAGTTTAGTGGGGTCTGAAGCTTTCTTT.

The chain employs TRBV5-1 and TRBJ1-3, with D unclear. The germline V and J ends were trimmed by 0 bases and 9 bases, with 10 bases remaining between them. The CDR3 consists of 13 residues. CDR1 is SGHRS, CDR2 YFSETQ, per germline. In DNA form, the CDR3 reads TGCGCCAGCAGCTTGGATGGCCAGTTCACCATATATTTT. Translation gives CASSLDGQFTIYF.

In this sample, this clonotype turned up a few times. The rearrangement links TRBV7-9 to TRBJ1-2; 7 bases are shared with TRBD1. Germline trimming cut 3 bases from V and 3 bases from J; bases unmatched to any gene: 7. Germline V lookup: CDR1 SEHNR, CDR2 FQNEAQ (reference sequence). This CDR3 is 15 amino acids long. This CDR3 is CASSFKRQGYYGYTF. The CDR3 bases are TGTGCCAGCAGCTTTAAGAGACAGGGCTACTATGGCTACACCTTC.

This clonotype has just a few counts. This chain uses TRBV12-3 or TRBV12-4 with TRBJ1-1; maybe TRBD1 (5 bases). This CDR3 spans 12 amino acids. Trimming took off 6 bases at V and 7 bases at J, with 12 bases between the two ends. The CDR3, as DNA: TGTGCCAGCAGCCGGGGGGGAGTTGAAGCTTTCTTT. Amino acid sequence: CASSRGGVEAFF.

This clonotype was detected ten times or more. The chain uses TRBV6-2 or TRBV6-3 and TRBJ2-5, with unresolved D. The CDR3 consists of 14 residues. The V end was cut by 1 base, the J end by 2 bases, with 8 bases between. The germline gives CDR1 MNHEY, CDR2 SVGEGT. The CDR3 protein is CASSYWADQETQYF. The CDR3 nucleotides read TGTGCCAGCAGTTACTGGGCGGATCAAGAGACCCAGTACTTC.